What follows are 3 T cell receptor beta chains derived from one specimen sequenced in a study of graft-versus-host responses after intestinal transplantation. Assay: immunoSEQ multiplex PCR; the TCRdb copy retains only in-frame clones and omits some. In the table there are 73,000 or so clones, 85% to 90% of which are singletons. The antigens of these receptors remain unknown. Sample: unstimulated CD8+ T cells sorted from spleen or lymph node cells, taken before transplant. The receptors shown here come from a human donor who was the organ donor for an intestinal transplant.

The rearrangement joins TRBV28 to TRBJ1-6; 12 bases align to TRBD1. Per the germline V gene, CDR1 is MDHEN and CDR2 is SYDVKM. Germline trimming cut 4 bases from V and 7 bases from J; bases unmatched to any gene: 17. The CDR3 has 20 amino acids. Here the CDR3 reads CASSYERDRGRFVVNSPLHF. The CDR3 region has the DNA TGTGCCAGCAGTTACGAACGGGACAGGGGGCGATTTGTGGTCAATTCACCCCTCCACTTT. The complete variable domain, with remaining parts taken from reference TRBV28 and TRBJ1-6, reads DVKVTQSSRYLVKRTGEKVFLECVQDMDHENMFWYRQDPGLGLRLIYFSYDVKMKEKGDIPEGYSVSREKKERFSLILESASTNQTSMYLCASSYERDRGRFVVNSPLHFGNGTRLTVT.

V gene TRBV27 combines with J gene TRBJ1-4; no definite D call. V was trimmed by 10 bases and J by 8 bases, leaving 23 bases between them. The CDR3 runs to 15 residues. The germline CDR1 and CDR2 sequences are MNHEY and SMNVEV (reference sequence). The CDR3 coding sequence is TGTGCCAACCCTACCCGAGGGAATTGTAGGGAAAAACTGTTTTTT. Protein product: CANPTRGNCREKLFF.

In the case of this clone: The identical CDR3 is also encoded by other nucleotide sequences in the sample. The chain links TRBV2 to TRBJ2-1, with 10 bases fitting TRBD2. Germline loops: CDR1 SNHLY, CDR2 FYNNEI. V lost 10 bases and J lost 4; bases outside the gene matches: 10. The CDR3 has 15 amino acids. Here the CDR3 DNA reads TGTGCCATCCGGACTAGCGGAGGACTTTACAATGAGCAGTTCTTC. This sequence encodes CAIRTSGGLYNEQFF.